This is a list of T cell receptor beta chains from one sample in a study of cytomegalovirus exposure and HLA in healthy donors. Sequencing used immunoSEQ multiplex PCR; TCRdb keeps in-frame clones, though not all of them. Of about 200,000 clones listed, 70% are singletons. Material for sequencing was PBMCs. These receptor sequences come from a man aged 35-49 years in good health and CMV-seropositive. Each CDR3 is given with its conserved first and last residue. Fields, in order: D gene, clone size, J gene, V gene, CDR3 protein, CDR3 DNA. D genes are given only for firm matches. Expanded clones are given a class, and other clones once, few, many or no size at all.

>TRBD1|.|TRBJ1-5|TRBV23-1
CASSRGQVGVMGNQPQHF
TGCGCCAGCAGTCGAGGACAGGTCGGCGTAATGGGCAATCAGCCCCAGCATTTT
>.|.|TRBJ2-2|TRBV13
CASSPKLTGQRGELFF
TGTGCCAGCAGCCCAAAGCTGACAGGACAGCGCGGGGAGCTGTTTTTT
>.|.|TRBJ1-6|TRBV13
CASSLNGDNSPLHF
TGTGCCAGCAGCTTAAACGGGGATAATTCACCCCTCCACTTT
>TRBD1|.|TRBJ2-3|TRBV6-1
CASRTGTGADTQYF
TGTGCCAGCAGAACCGGGACAGGGGCAGATACGCAGTATTTT
>TRBD1|.|TRBJ2-1|TRBV5-1
CASSLRQGYNEQFF
TGCGCCAGCAGCCTTCGACAGGGTTACAATGAGCAGTTCTTC
>TRBD2|.|TRBJ2-3|TRBV5-1
CASSLLTSADTQYF
TGCGCCAGCAGCTTACTGACTAGCGCAGATACGCAGTATTTT
>TRBD2|.|TRBJ2-1|TRBV27
CASSLRRTSGGLYNEQFF
TGTGCCAGCAGTTTACGGAGGACTAGCGGGGGGCTATACAATGAGCAGTTCTTC
>.|.|TRBJ2-7|TRBV13
CASLAGSWGSYEQYF
TGTGCCAGCTTGGCGGGAAGCTGGGGCTCCTACGAGCAGTACTTC
>.|.|TRBJ1-4|TRBV6-6
CASTRANEKLFF
TGTGCCAGCACGAGAGCTAATGAAAAACTGTTTTTT
>.|.|TRBJ2-5|TRBV29-1
CSVMDRAQETQYF
TGCAGCGTGATGGACAGAGCTCAAGAGACCCAGTACTTC
>.|.|TRBJ2-3|TRBV29-1
CSVEARDTDTQYF
TGCAGCGTTGAAGCCAGGGACACAGATACGCAGTATTTT
>.|.|TRBJ2-1|TRBV7-8
CASSFRTRIPDMIEQFF
TGTGCCAGCAGCTTTCGAACCAGGATCCCCGACATGATTGAGCAGTTCTTC
>.|few|TRBJ1-2|TRBV5-6
CASSLGGIYYGYTF
TGTGCCAGCAGCTTGGGAGGGATTTACTATGGCTACACCTTC
>.|.|TRBJ2-7|TRBV5-4
CASSVGQEGKQYF
TGTGCCAGCAGCGTCGGACAGGAGGGCAAGCAGTACTTC
>.|.|TRBJ1-1|TRBV6-5
CASSYSLAQNTEAFF
TGTGCCAGCAGTTACTCGCTGGCCCAGAACACTGAAGCTTTCTTT
>.|.|TRBJ2-1|TRBV4-2
CASSQDAWGRNEQFF
TGTGCCAGCAGCCAAGATGCTTGGGGCCGGAATGAGCAGTTCTTC
>TRBD1|.|TRBJ2-7|TRBV9
CASSVEGTGGFREQYF
TGTGCCAGCAGCGTAGAGGGAACAGGGGGCTTCCGCGAGCAGTACTTC
>TRBD2|.|TRBJ2-1|TRBV5-1
CASSLVAGGRNEQFF
TGCGCCAGCAGCTTGGTAGCGGGGGGACGCAATGAGCAGTTCTTC
>.|.|TRBJ1-4|TRBV6-5
CASSERGQRVKLFF
TGTGCCAGCAGTGAGCGGGGACAAAGGGTAAAACTGTTTTTT
>.|.|TRBJ2-2|TRBV4-1
CASSQVQSSRELFF
TGCGCCAGCAGCCAAGTACAGAGTTCCCGGGAGCTGTTTTTT
>.|.|TRBJ1-2|TRBV6-1
CASSPGENYGYTF
TGTGCCAGCAGCCCGGGAGAGAACTATGGCTACACCTTC
>.|.|TRBJ2-3|TRBV9
CASSVSGFSTDTQYF
TGTGCCAGCAGCGTAAGCGGGTTTAGCACAGATACGCAGTATTTT
>.|.|TRBJ1-1|TRBV7-9
CASSRGVGSWTEAFF
TGTGCCAGCAGTCGGGGGGTGGGAAGTTGGACTGAAGCTTTCTTT
>.|few|TRBJ1-3|TRBV6-1
CASSRQVFSGNTIYF
TGTGCCAGCAGCAGACAGGTTTTCTCTGGAAACACCATATATTTT
>.|.|TRBJ1-2|TRBV4-1
CASSQARQAHGYTF
TGCGCCAGCAGCCAAGCCAGACAGGCGCATGGCTACACCTTC
>.|.|TRBJ1-2|TRBV6-1
CASSEARTNYGYTF
TGTGCCAGCAGTGAAGCGAGGACTAACTATGGCTACACCTTC
>.|.|TRBJ1-5|TRBV19
CASSMSQGYQPQHF
TGTGCCAGTAGTATGTCACAGGGCTATCAGCCCCAGCATTTT
>.|once|TRBJ1-1|TRBV7-2
CASSLIQGGAFF
TGTGCCAGCAGCTTGATACAGGGTGGAGCTTTCTTT
>.|once|TRBJ2-7|TRBV2
CASTTDTTYEQYF
TGTGCCAGCACAACGGACACTACCTACGAGCAGTACTTC
>TRBD2|.|TRBJ2-1|TRBV7-6
CASSSLAESYNEQFF
TGTGCCAGCAGCTCACTAGCGGAATCCTACAATGAGCAGTTCTTC
>TRBD2|few|TRBJ2-2|TRBV27
CASSFSGGTYTGELFF
TGTGCCAGCAGTTTTAGCGGGGGAACCTACACCGGGGAGCTGTTTTTT
>.|.|TRBJ2-5|TRBV19
CASSISAVRETQYF
TGTGCCAGTAGTATCTCTGCAGTGCGGGAGACCCAGTACTTC